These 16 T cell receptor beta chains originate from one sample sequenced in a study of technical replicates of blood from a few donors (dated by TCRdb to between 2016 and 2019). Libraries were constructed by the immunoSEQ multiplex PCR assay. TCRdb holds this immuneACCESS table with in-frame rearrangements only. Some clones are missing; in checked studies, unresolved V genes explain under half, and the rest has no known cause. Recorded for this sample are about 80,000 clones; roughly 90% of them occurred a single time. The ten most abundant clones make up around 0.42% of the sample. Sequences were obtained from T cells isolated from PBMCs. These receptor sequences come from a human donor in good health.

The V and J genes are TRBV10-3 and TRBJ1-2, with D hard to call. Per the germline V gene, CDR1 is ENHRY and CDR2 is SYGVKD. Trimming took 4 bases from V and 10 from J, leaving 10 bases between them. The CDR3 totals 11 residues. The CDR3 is CAISGGLNYTF. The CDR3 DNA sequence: TGTGCCATCAGTGGAGGTTTGAACTACACCTTC.

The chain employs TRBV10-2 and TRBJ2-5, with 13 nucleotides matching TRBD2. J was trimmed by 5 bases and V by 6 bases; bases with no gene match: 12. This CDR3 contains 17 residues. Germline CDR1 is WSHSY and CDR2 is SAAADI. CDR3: CASSQGLAGPFGETQYF. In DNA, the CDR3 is TGCGCCAGCAGCCAGGGACTAGCGGGACCCTTCGGGGAGACCCAGTACTTC.

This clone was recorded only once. CDR3 in DNA: TGTGCCAGCAGCCAGGGACAGATTACCTACAATGAGCAGTTCTTC. It is translated as CASSQGQITYNEQFF. The gene calls are TRBV11-3 and TRBJ2-1; TRBD1 matches 7 bases. Germline CDR1 and CDR2: SGHNT and YENEEA. The CDR3 consists of 15 residues. V was clipped by 5 bases and J by 2 bases; unmatched bases: 6.

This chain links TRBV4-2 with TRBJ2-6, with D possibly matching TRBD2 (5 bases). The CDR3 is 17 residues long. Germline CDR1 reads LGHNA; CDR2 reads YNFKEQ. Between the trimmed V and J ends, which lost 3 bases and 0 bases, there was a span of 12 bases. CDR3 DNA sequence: TGTGCCAGCAGCCATGTCAGGAGGAGCTCTGGGGCCAACGTCCTGACTTTC. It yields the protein CASSHVRRSSGANVLTF.

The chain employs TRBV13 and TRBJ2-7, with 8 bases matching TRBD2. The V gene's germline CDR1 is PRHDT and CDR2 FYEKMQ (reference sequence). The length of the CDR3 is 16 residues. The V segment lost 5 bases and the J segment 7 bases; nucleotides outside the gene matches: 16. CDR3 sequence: CASSDVKAGAFGEQYF. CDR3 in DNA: TGTGCCAGCAGCGACGTGAAAGCGGGGGCCTTTGGAGAGCAGTACTTC.

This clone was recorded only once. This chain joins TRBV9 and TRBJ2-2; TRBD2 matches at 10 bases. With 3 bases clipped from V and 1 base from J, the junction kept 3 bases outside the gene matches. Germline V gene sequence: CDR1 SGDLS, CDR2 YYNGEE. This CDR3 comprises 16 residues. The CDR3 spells CASSGTSGWNTGELFF. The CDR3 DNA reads TGTGCCAGCAGCGGGACTAGCGGATGGAACACCGGGGAGCTGTTTTTT.

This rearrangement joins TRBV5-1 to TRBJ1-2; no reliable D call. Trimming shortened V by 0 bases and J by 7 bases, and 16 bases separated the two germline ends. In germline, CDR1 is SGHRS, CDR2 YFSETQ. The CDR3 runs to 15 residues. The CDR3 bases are TGCGCCAGCAGCTTGGAGGTTGGGAGGGAAGGTGGCTACACCTTC. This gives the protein CASSLEVGREGGYTF.

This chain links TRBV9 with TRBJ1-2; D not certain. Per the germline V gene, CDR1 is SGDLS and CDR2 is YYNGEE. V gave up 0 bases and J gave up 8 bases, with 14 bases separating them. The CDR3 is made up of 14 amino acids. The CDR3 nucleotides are TGTGCCAGCAGCGTAGGCTGGGCAGATCGGGGCTACACCTTC. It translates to CASSVGWADRGYTF.

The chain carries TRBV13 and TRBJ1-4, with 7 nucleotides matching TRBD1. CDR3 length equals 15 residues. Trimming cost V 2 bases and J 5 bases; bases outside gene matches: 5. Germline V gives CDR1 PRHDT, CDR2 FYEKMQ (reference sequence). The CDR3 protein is CASSLKAGGNEKLFF. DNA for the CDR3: TGTGCCAGCAGCTTAAAGGCAGGGGGGAATGAAAAACTGTTTTTT.

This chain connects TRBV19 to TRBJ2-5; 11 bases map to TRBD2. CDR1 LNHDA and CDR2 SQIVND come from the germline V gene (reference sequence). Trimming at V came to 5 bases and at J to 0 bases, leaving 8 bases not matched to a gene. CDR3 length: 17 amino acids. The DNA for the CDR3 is TGTGCCAGTAGTTCGCCGACTAGCGGGAAGTACCAAGAGACCCAGTACTTC. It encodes CASSSPTSGKYQETQYF.

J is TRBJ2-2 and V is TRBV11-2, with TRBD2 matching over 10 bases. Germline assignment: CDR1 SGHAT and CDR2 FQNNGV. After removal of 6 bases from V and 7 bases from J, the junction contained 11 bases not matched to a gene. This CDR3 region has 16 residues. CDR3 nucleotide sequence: TGTGCCAGCAGTTGGGGGACTAGCGCCGGGGACGGGGAGCTGTTTTTT. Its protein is CASSWGTSAGDGELFF.

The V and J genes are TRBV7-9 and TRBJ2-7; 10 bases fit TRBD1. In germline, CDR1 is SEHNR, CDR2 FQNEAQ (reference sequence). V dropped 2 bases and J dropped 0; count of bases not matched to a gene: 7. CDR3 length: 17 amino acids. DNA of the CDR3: TGTGCCAGCAGCTTACTAGGACAGGGGGTTCCCTCCTACGAGCAGTACTTC. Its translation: CASSLLGQGVPSYEQYF.

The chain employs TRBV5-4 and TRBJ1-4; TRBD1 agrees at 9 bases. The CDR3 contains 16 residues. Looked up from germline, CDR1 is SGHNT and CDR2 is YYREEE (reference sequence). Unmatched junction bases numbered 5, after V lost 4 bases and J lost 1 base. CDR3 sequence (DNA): TGTGCCAGCAGCCCGGACAGGGGATTAACTAATGAAAAACTGTTTTTT. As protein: CASSPDRGLTNEKLFF.

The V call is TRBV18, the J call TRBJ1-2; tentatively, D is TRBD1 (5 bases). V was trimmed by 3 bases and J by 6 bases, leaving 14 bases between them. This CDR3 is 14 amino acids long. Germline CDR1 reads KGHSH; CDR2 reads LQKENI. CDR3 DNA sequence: TGTGCCAGCTCACCGCAAGGGGCCCTCGATGGCTACACCTTC. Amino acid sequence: CASSPQGALDGYTF.

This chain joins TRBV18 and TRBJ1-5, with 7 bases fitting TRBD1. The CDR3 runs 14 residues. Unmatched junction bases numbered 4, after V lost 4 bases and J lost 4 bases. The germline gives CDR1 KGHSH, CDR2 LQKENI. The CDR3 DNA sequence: TGTGCCAGCTCACTTACAGGGGCTAATCAGCCCCAGCATTTT. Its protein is CASSLTGANQPQHF.

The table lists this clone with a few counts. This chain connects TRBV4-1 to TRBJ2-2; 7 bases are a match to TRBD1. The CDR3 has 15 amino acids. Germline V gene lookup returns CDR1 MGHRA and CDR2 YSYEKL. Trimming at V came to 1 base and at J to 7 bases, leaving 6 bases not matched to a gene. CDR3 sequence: CASSQGQGWGGELFF. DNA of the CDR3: TGCGCCAGCAGCCAAGGACAGGGCTGGGGCGGGGAGCTGTTTTTT.